This entry features one TCR beta chain sequence. What it binds is unknown. The entry originates in a study of T cell responses to AZD1222 COVID-19 vaccine. Produced via immunoSEQ multiplex PCR; TCRdb's table is partial and in-frame only. Among under 200,000 clones, 91% were seen once, and the ten largest hold 1.9%. V lost 0 bases and J lost 5, with 10 bases in between. The germline V gene encodes CDR1 LGHNA and CDR2 YSLEER. CDR3 length equals 14 residues. Study-level findings and limits: Among the donors, most were white British and more were female, and clonal diversity was possibly underestimated. Once two AZD1222 doses were given, Spike-specific TCR breadth and depth went up. In the spike-specific TCR repertoire, nearly half reportedly target unmutated variant regions.

This rearrangement joins TRBV4-3 to TRBJ1-1, with unresolved D. The sequence came from an adult in good health. The sample consisted of peripheral blood, taken on day 0 of AZD1222 vaccination. The CDR3 DNA reads as TGCGCCAGCAGCCAAGATGGTCGGCGGACTGAAGCTTTCTTT. The encoded protein is CASSQDGRRTEAFF.